This TCR beta chain was identified in a study of T cell responses to AZD1222 COVID-19 vaccine. About the study: Pooled together were second doses at about 4 or about 12 weeks. Study-level points and caveats: When two AZD1222 doses had been given, Spike-specific TCR breadth and depth rose. Across spike, vaccine-associated CD4 TCRs were found, dominant at 160-218 and 743-854. Clonal diversity was possibly underestimated, and white British individuals and females predominated among donors.

TCRdb's copy holds only in-frame clones and misses some; the assay was immunoSEQ multiplex PCR. Found here are over 150,000 clones, 90% of them singletons; the top ten hold about 19%. As concerns this clone: The antigen remains undetermined.

Per germline, CDR1 MNHEY and CDR2 SVGAGI. The CDR3 consists of 15 residues. Losses at the gene ends were 6 bases for V and 5 bases for J; bases not matched to a gene: 9. This chain connects TRBV6-5 to TRBJ2-1; 8 nucleotides align to TRBD1. The sequencing used peripheral blood, collected on day 0 of AZD1222 vaccination. This TCR came from an adult in good health. CDR3 coding DNA: TGTGCCAGCAGCCCCGGGACAGGCAGACACAATGAGCAGTTCTTC. It specifies CASSPGTGRHNEQFF.